What follows are 8 T cell receptor beta chains derived from one specimen sequenced in a study of cytotoxic CD8 clonotypes in ibrutinib-treated CLL. The data were produced by immunoSEQ multiplex PCR, yet TCRdb's version contains in-frame clones alone and is incomplete. The sample has tens of thousands of clones, nearly 50% seen once. The sequenced sample was PBMCs, obtained before ibrutinib treatment. Receptor source: a human donor with chronic lymphocytic leukemia.

This clone showed up just a few times. This chain links TRBV6-6 with TRBJ1-5; 9 bases align to TRBD1. The germline V gene encodes CDR1 MNHNY and CDR2 SVGAGI (reference sequence). The CDR3 is 16 amino acids. After removal of 2 bases from V and 6 bases from J, the junction contained 8 bases not matched to a gene. The CDR3 nucleotides read TGTGCCAGCAGTTACCCAGGGACAGGGAATGGTCAGCCCCAGCATTTT. Amino acid sequence: CASSYPGTGNGQPQHF.

The J gene is TRBJ2-7, the V gene TRBV7-2, with 12 bases that match TRBD2. The CDR3 sequence is 15 residues long. V lost 4 bases, J lost 2 bases, and 3 bases stayed unmatched. Germline assignment: CDR1 SGHTA and CDR2 FQGNSA. The CDR3 is CASSSASGGAYEQYF. As DNA, the CDR3 is TGTGCCAGCAGCTCAGCTAGCGGGGGGGCCTACGAGCAGTACTTC.

The chain employs TRBV6-5 and TRBJ2-1; D is unresolved. The germline gives CDR1 MNHEY, CDR2 SVGAGI. Trimming removed 7 bases at V and 6 bases at J, with 4 bases between. The CDR3 is 10 amino acids. The CDR3 DNA reads TGTGCCAGCACCGGCAATGAGCAGTTCTTC. Amino acids: CASTGNEQFF.

J is TRBJ1-4 and V is TRBV28; 10 bases match TRBD1. Trimming removed 2 bases from V and 6 bases from J; junction bases left unmatched: 6. Germline V gene sequence: CDR1 MDHEN, CDR2 SYDVKM. The CDR3 loop spans 16 amino acids. This CDR3 is CASSLMTGGGDEKLFF. DNA of the CDR3: TGTGCCAGCAGTTTAATGACAGGGGGCGGGGATGAAAAACTGTTTTTT.

The table lists this clone with a few counts. This chain uses TRBV7-9 with TRBJ2-7, with D unresolved. The CDR3 has 13 amino acids. Looked up from germline, CDR1 is SEHNR and CDR2 is FQNEAQ (reference sequence). V was trimmed by 0 bases and J by 7 bases, leaving 10 bases between them. The CDR3 DNA sequence: TGTGCCAGCAGCTTAGCGTCTCGTCATGAGCAGTACTTC. The encoded protein is CASSLASRHEQYF.

This chain links TRBV19 with TRBJ1-5; D ambiguous. CDR1 LNHDA and CDR2 SQIVND come from the germline V gene (reference sequence). This CDR3 has 15 amino acids. V dropped 7 bases and J dropped 5 bases, with 18 bases sitting between them. The CDR3, as DNA: TGTGCCAGTACCCCCCTGCGGGGAGGCCATCAGCCCCAGCATTTT. Its protein product is CASTPLRGGHQPQHF. Variable domain in full (rest from reference TRBV19 and TRBJ1-5): DGGITQSPKYLFRKEGQNVTLSCEQNLNHDAMYWYRQDPGQGLRLIYYSQIVNDFQKGDIAEGYSVSREKKESFPLTVTSAQKNPTAFYLCASTPLRGGHQPQHFGDGTRLSIL.

The rearrangement joins TRBV5-3 to TRBJ2-5, with D possibly matching TRBD1 (5 bases). TRBV5-3 is identified as an open reading frame with a role that is uncertain. CDR3 length equals 14 residues. With 4 bases removed from V and 4 bases from J, the gap between germline ends came to 14 bases. CDR3 residues: CARSPDRKVETQYF. In DNA form, the CDR3 reads TGTGCCAGAAGCCCAGACAGAAAAGTAGAGACCCAGTACTTC.

This clone was seen just once. This chain links TRBV11-2 with TRBJ1-1; TRBD1 matches at 7 bases. Germline V lookup: CDR1 SGHAT, CDR2 FQNNGV. Trimming removed 2 bases from V and 2 bases from J; junction bases left unmatched: 5. The CDR3 runs to 15 residues. In DNA form, the CDR3 reads TGTGCCAGCAGCTTATCAGGGACAGCAAACACTGAAGCTTTCTTT. Translated: CASSLSGTANTEAFF.